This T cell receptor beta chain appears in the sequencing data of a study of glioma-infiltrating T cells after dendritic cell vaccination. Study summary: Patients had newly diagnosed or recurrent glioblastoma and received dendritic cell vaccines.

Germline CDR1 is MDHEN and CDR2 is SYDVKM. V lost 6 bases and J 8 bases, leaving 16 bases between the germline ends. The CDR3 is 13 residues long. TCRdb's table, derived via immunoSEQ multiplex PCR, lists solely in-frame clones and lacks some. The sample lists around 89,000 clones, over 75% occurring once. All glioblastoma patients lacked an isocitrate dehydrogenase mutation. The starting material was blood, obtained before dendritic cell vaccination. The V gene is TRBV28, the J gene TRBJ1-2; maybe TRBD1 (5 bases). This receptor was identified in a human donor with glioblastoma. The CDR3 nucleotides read TGTGCCAGCAGCCAGGGTCCCAGGCACGGCTACACCTTC. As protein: CASSQGPRHGYTF.